The source of this TCR beta chain is a study of cytomegalovirus exposure and HLA in healthy donors. Study-wide points: Reports credit the classifier with highly specific, highly sensitive diagnosis of cytomegalovirus status.

The CDR3 consists of 11 residues. The V gene's germline CDR1 is SGHTA and CDR2 FQGTGA. As concerns this clone: Its antigen is not identified.

Amplification used 60 Vbeta primers and 13 Jbeta primers. Produced via immunoSEQ multiplex PCR; TCRdb's table is partial and in-frame only. The sample holds 99,000 or so clones, over 80% seen once. This TCR came from a man aged 25-45 years in good health and CMV-seropositive. The chain has TRBV7-3 and TRBJ2-5, with D unresolved. The end of the DNA is better explained by TRBJ2-7, so the J call may be wrong. Sample: PBMCs. Written as DNA, the CDR3 is TGTGCCAGCAGCTTAAAATCCGAGCAGTACTTC. Encoded protein: CASSLKSEQYF.